This T cell receptor beta chain comes out of a study of blood T cell repertoires in COVID-19. Germline V gene sequence: CDR1 LNHNV, CDR2 YYDKDF (reference sequence). V dropped 1 base and J dropped 5 bases, with 17 bases sitting between them. The CDR3 spans 16 residues. This table comes from immunoSEQ multiplex PCR, and its TCRdb copy is limited to in-frame clones, with some not included. The sample holds 180,000 or so clones, more than 85% seen once. The J gene is TRBJ2-5, the V gene TRBV15; tentatively, D is TRBD2 (5 bases). Specimen: peripheral blood. The origin of this receptor is a woman in her 30s with active or convalescent COVID-19. The CDR3 here is CATSRVLYGVGETQYF. DNA of the CDR3: TGTGCCACCAGCAGAGTGTTATACGGGGTAGGGGAGACCCAGTACTTC.